Detailed here is one T cell receptor (beta chain). The CDR3 runs 16 residues. Germline V CDR1 and CDR2: LNHNV, YYDKDF (reference sequence). J was trimmed by 7 bases and V by 2 bases; bases with no gene match: 10. Some clones are missing from TCRdb's copy, which holds only in-frame ones; the method was immunoSEQ multiplex PCR. The sample holds about 40,000 clones, more than 85% seen once. The data belong to a study of T cell changes during pregnancy in multiple sclerosis. The chain combines TRBV15 with TRBJ2-1; 8 bases match TRBD2. The source material was CD4+ T cells from peripheral blood mononuclear cells, sampled in the second trimester of pregnancy. The clonotype was recovered from a female donor in good health, enrolled as a control in a pregnancy study. The CDR3 sequence: CATSRFSRERENEQFF. The DNA for the CDR3 is TGTGCCACCAGCAGATTCTCTAGGGAGCGGGAGAATGAGCAGTTCTTC. Based on the CDR3 plus reference TRBV15 and TRBJ2-1, the full variable domain is DAMVIQNPRYQVTQFGKPVTLSCSQTLNHNVMYWYQQKSSQAPKLLFHYYDKDFNNEADTPDNFQSRRPNTSFCFLDIRSPGLGDTAMYLCATSRFSRERENEQFFGPGTRLTVL.